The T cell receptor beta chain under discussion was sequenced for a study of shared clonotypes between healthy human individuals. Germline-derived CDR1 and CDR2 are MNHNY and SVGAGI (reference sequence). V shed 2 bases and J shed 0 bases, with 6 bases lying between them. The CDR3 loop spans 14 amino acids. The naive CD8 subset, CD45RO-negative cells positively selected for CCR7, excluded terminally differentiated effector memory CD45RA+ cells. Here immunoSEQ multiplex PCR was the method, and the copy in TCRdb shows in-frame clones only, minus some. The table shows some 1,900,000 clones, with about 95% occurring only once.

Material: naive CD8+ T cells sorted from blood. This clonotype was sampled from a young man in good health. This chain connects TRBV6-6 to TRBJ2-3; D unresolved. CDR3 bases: TGTGCCAGCAGTTACCGTACTAGCACAGATACGCAGTATTTT. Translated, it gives CASSYRTSTDTQYF.